This T cell receptor (beta chain) was captured in a study of blood T cell repertoires in COVID-19. The CDR3 contains 13 residues. V lost 7 bases and J lost 5; bases outside the gene matches: 3. Clones were read by immunoSEQ multiplex PCR, and TCRdb kept only the in-frame ones, dropping some. The sample consists of around 150,000 clones, almost 85% of them appearing once. Participants were placed into cohorts based on the clinical history they reported. Sequencing input: PBMCs or T cells enriched from blood (not recorded which). The chain couples TRBV12-3 or TRBV12-4 to TRBJ2-3, with TRBD2 identical over 10 bases. The receptor was isolated from a man aged 50 to 60 who had recovered from COVID-19. The CDR3 sequence: CASTVAGGDTQYF. The CDR3 nucleotides read TGTGCCAGCACCGTAGCGGGGGGAGATACGCAGTATTTT.